Sequencing of this T cell receptor beta chain was carried out in a study of blood T cell repertoires in COVID-19 (dated by TCRdb to 2019 to 2021). General notes on the study: Samples covering the acute and convalescent phases of COVID-19 were provided by collaborators in the United States, Italy and Spain. HLA class I and class II types, where available, came from metadata supplied by the sample provider rather than from assay-based typing. The repertoires were released in a freely available public database intended as a resource for research on the immune response to SARS-CoV-2. Subjects who had been exposed to COVID-19, were actively infected with it, or had recovered from it provided the deeply sampled blood TCRbeta repertoires that made up the dataset. The prospective study material was composed of cDNA or gDNA derived from T cells, B-cell-depleted T cells, or PBMCs. The sample metadata nearly always contained a de-identified subject ID, COVID-19 status, age in years and sex. Samples were obtained from the ongoing ImmuneRACE study (first 160 participants) and from 1,000 to 1,500 subjects provided by 6 global collaborators. Broad study findings and their caveats: How much clinical and demographic metadata was included differed by source and by participant, and the metadata was provided uncurated.

On this clone: Its antigen target is currently unknown. No much larger clone exists at a distance of one base, and base qualities are not known.

The germline V end is reduced by 6 bases and the J end by 10 bases; junction bases left unmatched: 6. Taken from the germline V gene (reference sequence), the CDR1 and CDR2 loops are MNHNY and SVGAGI. CDR3 length: 12 amino acids, cysteine to phenylalanine. Solely the CDR3 DNA is kept, with 36 bases framed from the first base. In the prospective study, participants were about 18 to 95 years old, resided in 24 geographic areas of the United States, and were enrolled through a virtual design. In the prospective study, participants were assigned to cohorts based on the clinical history participants reported in a screening survey and a study questionnaire. In the prospective study, whole blood, serum and a nasopharyngeal or oropharyngeal swab were collected from each participant by mobile phlebotomists. Over an approximately 2-month period, participants in the prospective study had the option of providing additional blood draws and questionnaires. Before DNA extraction, prospective study blood samples were shipped either frozen or at room temperature.

TCRbeta CDR3 regions were amplified from genomic DNA by means of the immunoSEQ Assay, a bias-controlled multiplex PCR. Turning to the authors' computational methods: The number of nucleated cells in each sample was estimated by amplification of reference gene primers within the assay. To quantify the absolute abundance of each unique TCRbeta CDR3 rearrangement, sequence reads were collapsed and filtered. For each sample, productive Simpson clonality was calculated by taking the square root of Simpson's diversity index across productive rearrangements. In its TCRdb copy, this immuneACCESS table keeps in-frame sequences only and misses some clones. Where compared with another copy, unresolved V genes explain less than half of these, and the others have no known cause. That table furnishes V, J and clone size, whereas the DNA furnished D and trimming. The sample table contains 200,000 or so clones; only one count was recorded for 70% to 90% of them. In total, the top ten clones hold 3.5% to 4% of the sample.

The receptor was isolated from a middle-aged woman with acute COVID-19. This receptor chain uses TRBV6-6 and TRBJ2-1, with 7 junctional bases fitting TRBD1. The specimen was PBMCs or T cells enriched from blood (not recorded which). CDR3 loop: CASSPSGQEQFF. The sequenced DNA is TGTGCCAGCAGCCCATCGGGACAGGAGCAGTTCTTC.